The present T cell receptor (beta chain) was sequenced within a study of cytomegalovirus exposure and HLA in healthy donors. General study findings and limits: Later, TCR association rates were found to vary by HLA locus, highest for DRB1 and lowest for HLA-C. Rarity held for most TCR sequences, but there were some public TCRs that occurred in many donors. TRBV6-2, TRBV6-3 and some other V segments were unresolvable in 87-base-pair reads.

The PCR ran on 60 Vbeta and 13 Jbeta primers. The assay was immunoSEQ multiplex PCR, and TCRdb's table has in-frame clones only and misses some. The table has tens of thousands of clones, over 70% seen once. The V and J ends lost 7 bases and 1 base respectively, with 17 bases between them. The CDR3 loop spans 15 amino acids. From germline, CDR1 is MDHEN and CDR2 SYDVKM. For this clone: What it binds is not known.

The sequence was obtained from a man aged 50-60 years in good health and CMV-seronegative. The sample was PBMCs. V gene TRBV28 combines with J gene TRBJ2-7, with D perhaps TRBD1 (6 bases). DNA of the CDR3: TGTGCCAGCATTGCAGGGGTGTCGGAATCCTACGAGCAGTACTTC. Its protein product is CASIAGVSESYEQYF. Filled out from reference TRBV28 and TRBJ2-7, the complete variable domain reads DVKVTQSSRYLVKRTGEKVFLECVQDMDHENMFWYRQDPGLGLRLIYFSYDVKMKEKGDIPEGYSVSREKKERFSLILESASTNQTSMYLCASIAGVSESYEQYFGPGTRLTVT.